These 5 T cell receptor beta chains were all obtained from the same sample, sequenced in a study of Ad26.COV2.S vaccination and SARS-CoV-2 variants. TCRdb keeps only in-frame clones here, not all; method: immunoSEQ multiplex PCR. The repertoire consists of 300,000 to 450,000 clones, with about 90% occurring once and the leading ten covering about 3.9%. Specimen: peripheral blood, collected after recovery from COVID-19. The receptors were gathered from a human donor who had recovered from COVID-19.

The V and J genes are TRBV7-9 and TRBJ1-2, with D maybe TRBD1 (5 bases). V lost 0 bases to trimming and J lost 4 bases, with 12 bases between them. This CDR3 comprises 15 residues. The germline V gene encodes CDR1 SEHNR and CDR2 FQNEAQ (reference sequence). The CDR3 DNA reads TGTGCCAGCAGCTTAGCAGGAGGGGCCACCTATGGCTACACCTTC. Amino acid sequence: CASSLAGGATYGYTF.

This clone came up once. The chain couples TRBV13 to TRBJ1-3, with TRBD1 matching 9 bases. The V gene end was trimmed by 5 bases and the J gene end by 2 bases; junction bases not matched to a gene: 4. CDR1 and CDR2 (germline): PRHDT, FYEKMQ (reference sequence). CDR3 size: 15 residues. CDR3 sequence (DNA): TGTGCCAGCAGCCGCGGGACAGGGACTGGAAACACCATATATTTT. Residues: CASSRGTGTGNTIYF.

The chain is built from TRBV29-1 and TRBJ1-2; D is undetermined. In germline, CDR1 is SQVTM, CDR2 ANQGSEA. This CDR3 is 11 amino acids long. Trimming stripped 1 base from V and 2 bases from J, with 2 bases between. Here the CDR3 reads CSVEVNYGYTF. DNA for the CDR3: TGCAGCGTTGAAGTGAACTATGGCTACACCTTC.

The chain couples TRBV27 to TRBJ2-7; D unresolved. CDR1 and CDR2 (germline): MNHEY, SMNVEV (reference sequence). The CDR3 has 13 amino acids. Trimming shortened V by 5 bases and J by 0 bases, and 8 bases separated the two germline ends. The CDR3 nucleotides are TGTGCCAGCAGTAGATACAGCTCCTACGAGCAGTACTTC. The encoded protein is CASSRYSSYEQYF.

The rearrangement uses TRBV10-3 and TRBJ2-5, with TRBD2 as a possible D gene (5 bases). Per germline, CDR1 ENHRY and CDR2 SYGVKD. Trimming cost V 2 bases and J 5 bases, with 9 bases left between them. This CDR3 is 13 amino acids long. The CDR3 region is CAISETSWETQYF. The CDR3, as DNA: TGTGCCATCAGTGAGACTAGTTGGGAGACCCAGTACTTC.